One and the same sample provided the 14 T cell receptor beta chains below, sequenced in a study of regulatory T cells in long-lasting Graves disease. Building the TCR beta libraries relied on iRepertoire HTBI primers, and CDR3 regions underwent Arm-PCR. TCRdb redid the calling of the multiplex PCR reads with MiXCR, one entry per CDR3 protein. The sample yields around 500,000 distinct CDR3 sequences, around 12% seen once. As for time point: newly diagnosed GD, antithyroid drugs for less than 3 months. From PBMCs, RNA was extracted and then used to make the TCR library. These data also featured in a second study, about T cells in Graves' hyperthyroidism and ophthalmopathy.

This material consisted of peripheral blood mononuclear cells (PBMCs), taken at new diagnosis, from a patient treated with antithyroid drugs. All receptors come from a young woman with Graves disease.

Ten or more counts support this clonotype. The chain joins TRBV6-1 to TRBJ1-2, with a tentative D call TRBD1 (6 bases). The CDR3 loop spans 14 amino acids. The germline CDR1 and CDR2 sequences are MNHNS and SASEGT. V lost 5 bases and J 4 bases, leaving 14 bases between the germline ends. The CDR3: CASSPRGARYGYTF. The CDR3 DNA reads as TGTGCCAGCAGTCCCAGGGGAGCCCGCTATGGCTACACCTTC.

This clonotype was detected many times. This chain connects TRBV19 to TRBJ1-1; D is perhaps TRBD1 (5 bases). V lost 4 bases and J lost 5, with 17 bases in between. This CDR3 has 15 residues. In germline, CDR1 is LNHDA, CDR2 SQIVND (reference sequence). The CDR3 DNA reads as TGTGCCAGTAGTAGAGAGATCATGGGGGGAACTGAAGCTTTCTTT. Encoded protein: CASSREIMGGTEAFF.

There are many counts of this clonotype. The chain couples TRBV6-5 to TRBJ2-5, with D uncertain. CDR3 length: 13 residues. Germline assignment: CDR1 MNHEY and CDR2 SVGAGI. V gave up 2 bases and J gave up 4 bases, with 8 bases separating them. Written as DNA, the CDR3 is TGTGCCAGCAGTTACGAATGGGGAGAGACCCAGTACTTC. Translation gives CASSYEWGETQYF.

In its sample, this clonotype was seen many times. The gene calls are TRBV20-1 and TRBJ1-2, with D uncertain. Per germline, CDR1 DFQATT and CDR2 SNEGSKA (reference sequence). V was pared by 4 bases and J by 2 bases, with 11 bases between. The CDR3 runs 13 residues. CDR3 sequence: CSATDSPNYGYTF. For the CDR3, the DNA is TGCAGTGCTACCGATTCCCCAAACTATGGCTACACCTTC.

This clonotype was seen more than once but under ten times. The chain is built from TRBV4-2 and TRBJ2-2; 13 nucleotides line up with TRBD2. The length of the CDR3 is 17 residues. Per the germline V gene, CDR1 is LGHNA and CDR2 is YNFKEQ. V was clipped by 4 bases and J by 6 bases; unmatched bases: 8. This CDR3 reads CASSRHRTSGSPGELFF. The CDR3 region has the DNA TGTGCCAGCAGCCGACATAGGACTAGCGGGAGCCCCGGGGAGCTGTTTTTT.

The rearrangement links TRBV7-8 to TRBJ1-1; 10 nucleotides agree with TRBD1. Trimming at V came to 7 bases and at J to 8 bases, leaving 10 bases not matched to a gene. CDR3 length: 14 amino acids. The V gene's germline CDR1 is SGHVS and CDR2 FQNEAQ. In DNA, the CDR3 is TGTGCCAGCACCCTGGGGGGACAGGGGACGGAAGCTTTCTTT. Translated: CASTLGGQGTEAFF.

This clonotype was seen a handful of times. The chain links TRBV28 to TRBJ1-2; unclear D gene. The CDR3 contains 14 residues. Germline CDR1 and CDR2: MDHEN and SYDVKM. With 7 bases removed from V and 2 bases from J, the gap between germline ends came to 14 bases. The CDR3 coding sequence is TGTGCCAGCAAAGGCCCCGGGAGGAACTATGGCTACACCTTC. Translation: CASKGPGRNYGYTF.

This clonotype came up many times. The chain carries TRBV7-8 and TRBJ2-1; 8 bases match TRBD1. J was trimmed by 6 bases and V by 0 bases; bases with no gene match: 4. The CDR3 runs 15 residues. Germline-derived CDR1 and CDR2 are SGHVS and FQNEAQ. The CDR3: CASSLAPGGLNEQFF. DNA of the CDR3: TGTGCCAGCAGCTTAGCGCCAGGGGGCCTCAATGAGCAGTTCTTC.

This clonotype was counted at least ten times. The V gene is TRBV10-3, the J gene TRBJ1-1, with 9 positions matching TRBD1. Germline assignment: CDR1 ENHRY and CDR2 SYGVKD. The CDR3 has 16 residues. Germline trimming cut 8 bases from V and 11 bases from J; bases unmatched to any gene: 21. CDR3 nucleotides: TGTGCCATCCGAGGGGACAGGGAAGGGAACGCTGCTGGGGCTTTCTTT. Protein: CAIRGDREGNAAGAFF.

This clonotype was detected only a few times. This rearrangement joins TRBV15 to TRBJ2-1, with D tentatively TRBD2 (6 bases). This CDR3 is 13 amino acids long. The V end was cut by 1 base, the J end by 12 bases, with 13 bases between. Germline-derived CDR1 and CDR2 are LNHNV and YYDKDF (reference sequence). CDR3 coding DNA: TGTGCCACCAGCAGAGGTCCGGGGGAGAGGCAGTTCTTC. This sequence encodes CATSRGPGERQFF.

Details on this clonotype: This sequence may be a read error, since a much larger clone differs from it by one base. V usage is TRBV5-1 and J usage is TRBJ2-1, with TRBD2 matching 14 bases. Germline values: CDR1 SGHRS, CDR2 YFSETQ. The CDR3 contains 19 residues. After removal of 3 bases from V and 3 bases from J, the junction contained 11 bases not matched to a gene. CDR3 region: CASSWGTSGSAPNYNEQFF. The CDR3, as DNA: TGCGCCAGCAGCTGGGGGACTAGCGGGAGTGCCCCTAACTACAATGAGCAGTTCTTC.

This clonotype was detected ten times or more. V and J are TRBV2 and TRBJ2-5; weak D call: TRBD2 (6 bases). Germline lookup yields CDR1 SNHLY and CDR2 FYNNEI. V was shortened by 4 bases and J by 3 bases, with 15 bases between the two germline ends. This CDR3 region has 15 residues. For the CDR3, the DNA is TGTGCCAGCAGTGTAACCCGCGGGATTAAAGAGACCCAGTACTTC. This sequence encodes CASSVTRGIKETQYF.

Details on this clonotype: A far larger clone is just one base off, so this is likely a read error. J is TRBJ1-1 and V is TRBV6-1; perhaps TRBD1 as D (5 bases). Germline CDR1 and CDR2: MNHNS and SASEGT. The CDR3 is 13 residues long. The CDR3, as DNA: TGTGCCAGCAGCGGGACCTTGAACACTGAAGCTTCCTTT. The encoded protein is CASSGTLNTEASF.

A word on this clonotype: A read error may be the cause here, since a much bigger clone is one base away. The V and J genes are TRBV6-8 and TRBJ2-5; D may correspond to TRBD1 or TRBD2 (6 bases each). CDR3 size: 12 residues. Per the germline V gene, CDR1 is MNHGY and CDR2 is SAAAGT. The CDR3 protein is CTSRIWGATQYF. CDR3 sequence (DNA): TGTACCAGCAGGATTTGGGGGGCGACCCAGTACTTC.